The sequence of this T cell receptor beta chain was determined in a study of blood T cells in healthy people across ages (dated by TCRdb to the mid-2010s). Study-level background: In model experiments, template switching captured about one uniquely barcoded TCR beta cDNA molecule for every two T cells. Using deep sequencing normalized with unique cDNA molecular identifiers, the study measured how TCR beta repertoire diversity changes with age. Donors were grouped into four age groups: young (average roughly 15 years), middle-aged (roughly 40), aged (about 59) and long-lived (about 82). To avoid experimental bias, donors of different ages were spread randomly across the sequencing lanes. Using the same blood draw, the study looked at two additional independent replicas of 1 million unique cDNA reads for two donors, one aged 18 to 30 and the other aged 80 or older.

The library was prepared using 5' RACE. A second PCR of about 6 to 12 cycles was performed with a sample-barcoded 5' primer and a J-beta primer mix. A template-switch 5' adaptor carrying 12 random nucleotides introduced a unique molecular identifier onto each TCR beta cDNA molecule. At least 2.5 million CDR3-containing paired-end reads were obtained from each sample. The Mint cDNA synthesis kit, primed by a TRBC-specific oligonucleotide, was used to synthesize first-strand cDNA from all RNA. All cDNA was treated with uracil-DNA glycosylase and then went through a first 18-cycle PCR with the universal primers M1SS and BC2_uni_R. In the source study's methods: For normalization, 1 million high-quality reads were randomly selected from each sample, with every read carrying a distinct molecular identifier. Instead of being binned into consensus sequences, reads with shared molecular identifiers were discarded. CDR3 identification, clonotype clustering and error correction used MiTCR with a Q25 quality threshold and the strictest error-elimination algorithm. A nonparametric unseen species model with Euler transformation was used to estimate a lower bound on total TCR beta diversity. Using fastp at Q25 and MiXCR, TCRdb reprocessed the public reads and kept productive beta chains. All rows with the same CDR3 protein become a single entry with the most common DNA and genes. In this record, the V and J calls reflect TCRdb's handling and not the investigators' own analysis. This sample has approximately 2,000,000 distinct CDR3 sequences in its table, and about 39% of those were observed once. The ten biggest clones cover more than 20% of the sample.

A few counts support this clonotype. Its cognate antigen has yet to be identified. Qualities for individual bases were not recorded, and no much larger clone is one base off. The research as a whole found: Since profiling was done on bulk unsorted PBMCs, naive and antigen-experienced compartments could not be conclusively compared. Because the CMV infection status of the donors was unknown, age-related changes in expanded clonotypes may potentially have been confounded. Compared with the aged group, more naive CD4+ T cells, fewer expanded clones and increased TCR diversity were shown by the long-lived group, suggesting age selection. As age increased, observed TCR beta diversity per million T cells dropped in a roughly linear way, and a significant reduction was already evident by age 40. The percentage of naive T cells measured by flow cytometry correlated strongly with observed TCR beta diversity. Estimates of total diversity from one million sequenced T cells were regarded as lower bounds and underestimates.

The trim is 7 bases for V and 1 base for J, with a gap of 14 bases between the germline ends. Its CDR3 holds 13 amino acids, cysteine through phenylalanine. Solely the CDR3 DNA is kept, with 39 bases framed from the first base. From a lookup of the germline V gene, CDR1 and CDR2 are SQVTM and ANQGSEA. The approximately 39 donors, aged about 6 to 95 years, were systemically healthy Caucasian individuals from Russia. Each donor gave approximately 10 milliliters of peripheral blood, collected into EDTA-treated Vacutainer tubes. Ficoll-Paque density-gradient centrifugation was used to isolate PBMCs, with at least 6.5 million per sample. Trizol reagent was used to extract total RNA from the PBMCs, yielding at least 6 micrograms per sample. For every donor, flow cytometry on a PBMC aliquot measured the percentage of naive CD45RAhigh/CD27high T cells.

This clonotype originated in a human donor in good health. Material for sequencing was blood. The chain joins TRBV29-1 to TRBJ2-7, and TRBD1 may be the D gene, going by 5 matching bases. The bases read TGCAGCGGTCAGGGTTCTCAATCCTACGAGCAGTACTTC. This is translated as CSGQGSQSYEQYF.